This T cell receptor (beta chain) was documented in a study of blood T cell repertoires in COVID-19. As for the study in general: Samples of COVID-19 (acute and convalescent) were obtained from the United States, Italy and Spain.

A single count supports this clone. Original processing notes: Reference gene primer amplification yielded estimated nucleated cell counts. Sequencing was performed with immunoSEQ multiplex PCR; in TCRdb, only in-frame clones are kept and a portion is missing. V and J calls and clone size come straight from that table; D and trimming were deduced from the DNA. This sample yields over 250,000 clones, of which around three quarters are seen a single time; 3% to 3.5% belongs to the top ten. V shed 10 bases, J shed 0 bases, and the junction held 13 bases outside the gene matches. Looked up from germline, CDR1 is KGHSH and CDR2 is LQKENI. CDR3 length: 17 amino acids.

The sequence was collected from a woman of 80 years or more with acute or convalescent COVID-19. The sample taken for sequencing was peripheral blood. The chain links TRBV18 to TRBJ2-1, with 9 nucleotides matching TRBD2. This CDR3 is CATRGLAGPSSYNEQFF. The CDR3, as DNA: TGTGCCACCCGAGGGCTAGCGGGGCCGAGCTCCTACAATGAGCAGTTCTTC.